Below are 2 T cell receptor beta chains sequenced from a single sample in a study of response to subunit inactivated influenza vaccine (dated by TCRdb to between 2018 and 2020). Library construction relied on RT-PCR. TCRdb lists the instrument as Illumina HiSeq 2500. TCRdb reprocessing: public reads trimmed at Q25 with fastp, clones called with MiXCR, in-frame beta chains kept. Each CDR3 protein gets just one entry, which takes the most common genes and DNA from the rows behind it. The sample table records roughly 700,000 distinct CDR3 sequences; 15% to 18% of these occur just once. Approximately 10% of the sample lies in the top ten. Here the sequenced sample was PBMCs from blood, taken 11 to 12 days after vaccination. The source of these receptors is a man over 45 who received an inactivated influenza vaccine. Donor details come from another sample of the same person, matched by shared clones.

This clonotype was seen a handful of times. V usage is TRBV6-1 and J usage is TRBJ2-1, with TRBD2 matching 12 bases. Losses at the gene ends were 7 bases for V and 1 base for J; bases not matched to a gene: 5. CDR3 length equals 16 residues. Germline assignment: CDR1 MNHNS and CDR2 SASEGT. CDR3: CASTRLAGVSYNEQFF. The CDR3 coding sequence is TGTGCCAGCACCAGACTAGCGGGAGTGTCCTACAATGAGCAGTTCTTC.

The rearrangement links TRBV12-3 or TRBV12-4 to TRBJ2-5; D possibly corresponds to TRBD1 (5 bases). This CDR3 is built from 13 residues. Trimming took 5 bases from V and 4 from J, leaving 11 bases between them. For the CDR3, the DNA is TGTGCCAGCAGTACGGACAACGGAGAGACCCAGTACTTC. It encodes CASSTDNGETQYF.